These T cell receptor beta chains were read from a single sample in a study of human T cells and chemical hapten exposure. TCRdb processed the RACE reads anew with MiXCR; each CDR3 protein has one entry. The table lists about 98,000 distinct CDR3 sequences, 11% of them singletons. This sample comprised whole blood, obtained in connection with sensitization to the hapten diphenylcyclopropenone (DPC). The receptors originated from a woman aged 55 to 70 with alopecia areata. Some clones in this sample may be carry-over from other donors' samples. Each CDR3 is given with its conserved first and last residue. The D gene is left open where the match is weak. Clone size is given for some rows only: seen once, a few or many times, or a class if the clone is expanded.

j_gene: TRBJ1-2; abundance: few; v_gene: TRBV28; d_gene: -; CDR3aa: CASSFEKSGYTF; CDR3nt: TGTGCCAGCAGTTTCGAAAAAAGCGGCTACACCTTC
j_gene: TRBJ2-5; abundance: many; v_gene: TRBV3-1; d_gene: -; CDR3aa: CASSQINRGGTQYF; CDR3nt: TGTGCCAGCAGCCAAATCAACAGGGGGGGGACCCAGTACTTC
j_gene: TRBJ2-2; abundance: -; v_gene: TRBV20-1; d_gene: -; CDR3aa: CSARGGANTGELFF; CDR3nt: TGCAGTGCTAGAGGGGGGGCCAACACCGGGGAGCTGTTTTTT
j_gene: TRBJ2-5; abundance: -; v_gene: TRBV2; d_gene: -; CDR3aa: CASSDGRYQETQYF; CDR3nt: TGTGCCAGCAGTGATGGCAGATACCAAGAGACCCAGTACTTC
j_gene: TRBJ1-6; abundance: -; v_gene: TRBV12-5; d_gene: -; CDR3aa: CASGNQVFSPLHF; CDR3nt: TGTGCTAGTGGTAACCAAGTGTTTTCACCCCTCCACTTT
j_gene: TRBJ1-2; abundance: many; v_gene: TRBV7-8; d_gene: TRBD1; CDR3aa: CASSRDRGPYNYGYTF; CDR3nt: TGTGCCAGCAGCCGGGACAGGGGACCCTACAACTATGGCTACACCTTC
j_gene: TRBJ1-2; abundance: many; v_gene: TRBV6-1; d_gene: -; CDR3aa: CASKEGLLYGYTF; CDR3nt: TGTGCCAGCAAAGAGGGGTTACTCTATGGCTACACCTTC
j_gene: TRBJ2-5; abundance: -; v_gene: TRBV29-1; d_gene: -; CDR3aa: CSVELPRRVETQYF; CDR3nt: TGCAGCGTTGAGCTTCCCCGCAGGGTTGAGACCCAGTACTTC
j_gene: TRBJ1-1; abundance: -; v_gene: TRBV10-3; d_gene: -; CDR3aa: CAISGGGTYTEAFF; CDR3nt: TGTGCCATCAGTGGCGGCGGGACCTACACTGAAGCTTTCTTT
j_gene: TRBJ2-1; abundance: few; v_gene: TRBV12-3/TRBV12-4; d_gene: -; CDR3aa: CASIGQTTLANEQFF; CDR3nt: TGTGCCAGCATAGGGCAGACCACCTTGGCCAATGAGCAGTTCTTC
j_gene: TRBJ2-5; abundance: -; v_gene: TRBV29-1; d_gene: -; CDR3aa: CSVDRLGGVTQYF; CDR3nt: TGCAGCGTTGACCGACTAGGGGGTGTGACCCAGTACTTC
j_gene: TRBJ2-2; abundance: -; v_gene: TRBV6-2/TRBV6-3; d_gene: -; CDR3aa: CASSYGAGADTGELFF; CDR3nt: TGTGCCAGCAGTTACGGGGCAGGGGCGGACACCGGGGAGCTGTTTTTT
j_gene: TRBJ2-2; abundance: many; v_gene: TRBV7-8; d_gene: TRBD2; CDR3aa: CASSPRRRGGSGGELFF; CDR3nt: TGTGCCAGCAGCCCCCGGCGGCGGGGGGGGTCTGGAGGGGAGCTGTTTTTT
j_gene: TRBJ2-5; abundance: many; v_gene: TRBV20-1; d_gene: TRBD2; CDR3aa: CSASGGGGFQETQYF; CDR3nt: TGCAGTGCTAGCGGAGGCGGGGGGTTCCAAGAGACCCAGTACTTC
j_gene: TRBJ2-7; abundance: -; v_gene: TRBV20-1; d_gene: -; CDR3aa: CSARDGANRYF; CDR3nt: TGCAGTGCTAGAGATGGGGCGAATCGGTACTTC
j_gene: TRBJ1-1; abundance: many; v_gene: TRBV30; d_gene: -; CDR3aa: CAWSRGGRMNTEAFF; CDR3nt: TGTGCCTGGAGTCGGGGGGGACGGATGAACACTGAAGCTTTCTTT
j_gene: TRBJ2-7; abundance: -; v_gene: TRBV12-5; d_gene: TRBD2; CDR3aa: CASGLALLRLAGPIEKYEQYF; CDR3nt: TGTGCTAGTGGTTTGGCACTCCTGAGGCTAGCGGGACCCATAGAGAAATACGAGCAGTACTTC
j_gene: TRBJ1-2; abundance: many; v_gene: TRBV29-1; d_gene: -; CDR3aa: CSVESPRTYGYTF; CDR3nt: TGCAGCGTTGAGTCGCCGAGAACCTATGGCTACACCTTC
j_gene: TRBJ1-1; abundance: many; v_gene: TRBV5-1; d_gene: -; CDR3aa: CASSLALISRDKRGATEAFF; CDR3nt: TGCGCCAGCAGCTTGGCCTTAATAAGTCGTGACAAGAGAGGGGCCACTGAAGCTTTCTTT
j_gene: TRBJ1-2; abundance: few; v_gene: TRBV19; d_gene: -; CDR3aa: CASSKMTYGYTF; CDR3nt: TGTGCCAGTAGTAAGATGACCTATGGCTACACCTTC